The T cell receptor beta chain described here comes from a study of CD8 T cells in Susac syndrome. Germline loops: CDR1 SGHVS, CDR2 FQNEAQ. The CDR3 spans 12 residues. V lost 0 bases and J lost 13, with 9 bases in between. With random hexamers, reverse transcription was performed on 0.5 to 1 ug of RNA. Each CDR3 protein gets one entry after TCRdb re-called the immunoSEQ multiplex PCR reads with MiXCR. The table includes 200,000 to 250,000 distinct CDR3 sequences, 93% detected once. The V and J genes are TRBV7-8 and TRBJ1-4; perhaps TRBD1 as D (5 bases). The sequenced sample was CD4+ T cells from PBMCs. The TCR was taken from a human donor with multiple sclerosis. In nucleotides, the CDR3 is TGTGCCAGCAGCTTAGCAGGGGACCTACTGTTTTTT. It specifies CASSLAGDLLFF.